These 27 T cell receptor beta chains share one sample of origin, sequenced in a study of T cells in Graves' hyperthyroidism and ophthalmopathy. Regions amplified from RNA transcripts were the TCR beta CDR3 regions. HTBI primers drove first-round RT-PCR of the TCR CDR3. From the multiplex PCR reads, TCRdb called clonotypes with MiXCR, one entry per CDR3 protein. The repertoire holds 450,000 to 550,000 distinct CDR3 sequences, with around a quarter as singletons. Sequences were obtained from blood. Receptors originate from a woman aged 30 to 39 with Graves' ophthalmopathy.

This clonotype was seen repeatedly, ten times or more. The chain has TRBV2 and TRBJ2-6; no clear D gene. CDR1 is SNHLY and CDR2 is FYNNEI in the germline V gene. V was clipped by 8 bases and J by 2 bases, with 16 bases between them. This CDR3 is built from 16 residues. The CDR3: CASSEKAGTGANVLTF. The CDR3, as DNA: TGTGCCAGCTCCGAGAAGGCCGGAACTGGGGCCAACGTCCTGACTTTC.

At least ten counts were recorded for this clonotype. This likely comes from a read error, as the CDR3 has no conserved phenylalanine or tryptophan at its end. Because the CDR3's place on the DNA is in doubt, the DNA is left out and the CDR3 is given as listed by TCRdb. The chain couples TRBV12-3 or TRBV12-4 to TRBJ2-7; the D call in the table, TRBD1, was not verified against the DNA. The CDR3 has 8 residues if both end residues are counted. The CDR3 loop reads CAGSLKGN.

This clonotype was counted at least ten times. The gene calls are TRBV6-1 and TRBJ1-4; D not resolved. CDR1 MNHNS and CDR2 SASEGT come from the germline V gene. Between the trimmed V and J ends, which lost 7 bases and 5 bases, there was a span of 14 bases. CDR3 length equals 14 residues. The CDR3, as DNA: TGTGCCAGCAACACCGGGCCCAAGAATGAAAAACTGTTTTTT. This gives the protein CASNTGPKNEKLFF.

The chain is built from TRBV4-2 and TRBJ1-3; TRBD1 might be the D (6 bases). V lost 0 bases to trimming and J lost 7 bases, with 13 bases between them. The CDR3 totals 15 residues. CDR1 and CDR2 (germline): LGHNA, YNFKEQ. CDR3 protein: CASSQEFGQWNTIYF. CDR3 bases: TGTGCCAGCAGCCAAGAGTTCGGACAGTGGAACACCATATATTTT.

This sequence joins TRBV7-2 and TRBJ1-6, with 8 bases fitting TRBD1. This CDR3 spans 14 amino acids. The V segment lost 5 bases and the J segment 6 bases; nucleotides outside the gene matches: 3. Germline CDR1 is SGHTA and CDR2 is FQGNSA. The CDR3 nucleotides are TGTGCCAGCAGCCCAGGGGGCCCTAATTCACCCCTCCACTTT. Protein: CASSPGGPNSPLHF.

This clonotype turned up a few times. The CDR3 here is CASSPPSGTRDGYTF. CDR3 DNA: TGTGCCAGCTCACCACCCTCCGGGACTCGGGATGGCTACACCTTC. The V gene is TRBV18, the J gene TRBJ1-2, with D possibly matching TRBD1 (5 bases). This CDR3 comprises 15 residues. The V end was cut by 0 bases, the J end by 6 bases, with 14 bases between. Germline assignment: CDR1 KGHSH and CDR2 LQKENI.

V usage is TRBV5-1 and J usage is TRBJ1-6; 9 bases align to TRBD1. V trimming: 0 bases; J trimming: 7 bases; junction bases outside the gene matches: 5. CDR1 and CDR2 (germline): SGHRS, YFSETQ. The CDR3 contains 16 residues. The CDR3 nucleotides read TGCGCCAGCAGCTTGGGGTCCGACAGGGGGAATTCACCCCTCCACTTT. It translates to CASSLGSDRGNSPLHF.

This clonotype was seen many times. The rearrangement uses TRBV7-2 and TRBJ2-5; D perhaps matches TRBD2 (5 bases). Germline V CDR1 and CDR2: SGHTA, FQGNSA. The CDR3 extends over 15 amino acids. The V gene lost 1 base and the J gene lost 1 base, with 10 bases spanning the gap. The CDR3 loop reads CASSLVLGSQETQYF. The DNA of the CDR3 is TGTGCCAGCAGCTTAGTGCTGGGGAGCCAAGAGACCCAGTACTTC.

This clonotype was seen many times. This chain joins TRBV10-3 and TRBJ1-2; tentatively, D is TRBD1 (5 bases). The CDR3 is 14 amino acids. Germline V CDR1 and CDR2: ENHRY, SYGVKD. V dropped 4 bases and J dropped 6 bases, with 15 bases sitting between them. Written as DNA, the CDR3 is TGTGCCATCAGTGTTTCCGGGACGATAAATGGCTACACCTTC. Translation: CAISVSGTINGYTF.

Many counts were recorded for this clonotype. This chain links TRBV27 with TRBJ2-7; 7 bases map to TRBD1. The ends lost 1 base at V and 2 bases at J; junction bases unmatched: 5. The CDR3 totals 15 residues. In germline, CDR1 is MNHEY, CDR2 SMNVEV (reference sequence). The CDR3 DNA follows: TGTGCCAGCAGTTTATTTCAGGGGGTTACCTACGAGCAGTACTTC. This translates into CASSLFQGVTYEQYF.

The chain uses TRBV15 and TRBJ1-1, with 7 bases fitting TRBD1. Germline CDR1 LNHNV, CDR2 YYDKDF (reference sequence). With 4 bases clipped from V and 6 bases from J, the junction kept 5 bases outside the gene matches. This CDR3 contains 13 residues. CDR3 sequence: CATSTLGTAEAFF. The CDR3 DNA is TGTGCCACCAGCACTTTAGGGACAGCTGAAGCTTTCTTT.

There are a few counts of this clonotype. This sequence joins TRBV20-1 and TRBJ2-7; D not certain. Trimming pared 5 bases from V and 0 bases from J, leaving 8 bases between. There are 12 residues in the CDR3. The V gene's germline CDR1 is DFQATT and CDR2 SNEGSKA (reference sequence). The CDR3 DNA reads as TGCAGTGCTTGGACGGCCTCCTACGAGCAGTACTTC. It specifies CSAWTASYEQYF.

In this sample, this clonotype turned up a few times. V gene TRBV12-3 or TRBV12-4 combines with J gene TRBJ1-5; the D is unclear. The CDR3 is made up of 15 amino acids. The V end was cut by 3 bases, the J end by 3 bases, with 12 bases between. In nucleotides, the CDR3 is TGTGCCAGCAGTTTTGGATATCGCGACAATCAGCCCCAGCATTTT. Translating gives CASSFGYRDNQPQHF.

About this clonotype itself: A much larger clone lies a single base off, so this may be a read error. The chain couples TRBV30 to TRBJ1-2; D uncertain. The V end was cut by 2 bases, the J end by 5 bases, with 6 bases between. The CDR3 totals 11 residues. The V gene's germline CDR1 is GTSNPN and CDR2 SVGIG (reference sequence). The CDR3 loop reads CAWSFHYGYTF. The CDR3 DNA follows: TGTGCCTGGAGTTTCCATTATGGCTACACCTTC.

The J gene is TRBJ2-4, the V gene TRBV20-1; 7 bases agree with TRBD2. Germline-derived CDR1 and CDR2 are DFQATT and SNEGSKA (reference sequence). The CDR3 is 12 amino acids. The CDR3 protein is CMGRGNQREGYF. The CDR3 bases are TGCATGGGGCGGGGGAACCAAAGAGAAGGGTACTTC.

This chain uses TRBV5-6 with TRBJ1-5; TRBD1 might be the D (6 bases). Germline V gene data show CDR1 as SGHDT and CDR2 as YYEEEE. The CDR3 spans 17 residues. Deletions cut 0 bases from V and 6 bases from J, with 19 bases between. CDR3 coding DNA: TGTGCCAGCAGCTTGGCCGGTTTCAGGGGTGTAACTCAGCCCCAGCATTTT. Protein product: CASSLAGFRGVTQPQHF.

The sample holds many counts of this clonotype. The chain is built from TRBV19 and TRBJ1-1; the D is unclear. Germline CDR1 reads LNHDA; CDR2 reads SQIVND (reference sequence). The V end lost 3 bases, the J end lost 1 base, and 12 bases lay between the germline ends. The CDR3 has 15 residues. CDR3 residues: CASSMWAEPNTEAFF. The CDR3 nucleotides are TGTGCCAGTAGTATGTGGGCGGAACCGAACACTGAAGCTTTCTTT.

This clonotype was seen many times. V is TRBV6-1 and J is TRBJ2-7; 9 positions agree with TRBD1. V lost 3 bases to trimming and J lost 1 base; unmatched junction nucleotides: 7. The CDR3 is 16 amino acids. CDR1 and CDR2 from the germline V gene are MNHNS and SASEGT. The CDR3 nucleotides are TGTGCCAGCAGTGATACAGGGGGCATTAAGTCCTACGAGCAGTACTTC. It is translated as CASSDTGGIKSYEQYF.

This clonotype was counted a single time. The V gene is TRBV28, the J gene TRBJ2-5; 8 bases agree with TRBD2. Germline V gene data show CDR1 as MDHEN and CDR2 as SYDVKM. The CDR3 is 14 residues long. J lost 5 bases, V lost 6 bases, and 8 bases had no gene match. Here the CDR3 DNA reads TGTGCCAGCAGCCCGACTAGCGTGGTGGAGACCCAGTACTTC. Encoded protein: CASSPTSVVETQYF.

In its sample, this clonotype was seen many times. The chain is built from TRBV4-3 and TRBJ2-7, with 11 bases that match TRBD1. Per germline, CDR1 LGHNA and CDR2 YSLEER. V lost 0 bases and J lost 4; bases outside the gene matches: 2. This CDR3 contains 15 residues. The CDR3 region is CASSQDGTGGYEQYF. The CDR3 nucleotides are TGCGCCAGCAGCCAAGATGGGACAGGGGGGTACGAGCAGTACTTC.

The DNA of the CDR3 is TGTGCCGGCCGGACAACGACCACCGGGGAGCTGTTTTTT. Its translation is CAGRTTTTGELFF. The gene calls are TRBV2 and TRBJ2-2; D perhaps matches TRBD1 (5 bases). In germline, CDR1 is SNHLY, CDR2 FYNNEI. The CDR3 length is 13 residues. The V gene lost 11 bases and the J gene lost 4 bases, with 14 bases spanning the gap.

This clonotype has a count of ten or more. V gene TRBV28 combines with J gene TRBJ1-5; possibly TRBD1 for D (5 bases). V gave up 7 bases and J gave up 0 bases, with 19 bases separating them. This CDR3 comprises 17 residues. In germline, CDR1 is MDHEN, CDR2 SYDVKM. Here the CDR3 DNA reads TGTGCCAGCACCGATCAGTGGGGCCGGTATAGCAATCAGCCCCAGCATTTT. As protein: CASTDQWGRYSNQPQHF.

This clonotype was detected only a few times. This sequence joins TRBV5-6 and TRBJ1-1; D perhaps matches TRBD1 (5 bases). The CDR3 spans 14 residues. In germline, CDR1 is SGHDT, CDR2 YYEEEE. The V end was cut by 2 bases, the J end by 0 bases, with 8 bases between. In nucleotides, the CDR3 is TGTGCCAGCAGCTTCGGCAGGGTGAACACTGAAGCTTTCTTT. Residues: CASSFGRVNTEAFF.

The chain employs TRBV20-1 and TRBJ2-7; TRBD1 agrees at 8 bases. The CDR3 loop spans 13 amino acids. The V segment lost 3 bases and the J segment 6 bases; nucleotides outside the gene matches: 7. Germline CDR1 and CDR2: DFQATT and SNEGSKA (reference sequence). The DNA for the CDR3 is TGCAGTGCTAGGCAGGGGGCGAGACGCGAGCAGTACTTC. Residues: CSARQGARREQYF.

This clonotype was seen at least ten times. The rearrangement uses TRBV18 and TRBJ1-3, with D perhaps matching TRBD1 (5 bases). Trimming stripped 2 bases from V and 7 bases from J, with 12 bases between. This CDR3 comprises 14 residues. Looked up from germline, CDR1 is KGHSH and CDR2 is LQKENI. CDR3 sequence: CASSPSGSENTIYF. The CDR3 bases are TGTGCCAGCTCACCATCAGGGTCTGAGAACACCATATATTTT. The complete variable domain, with remaining parts taken from reference TRBV18 and TRBJ1-3, reads NAGVMQNPRHLVRRRGQEARLRCSPMKGHSHVYWYRQLPEEGLKFMVYLQKENIIDESGMPKERFSAEFPKEGPSILRIQQVVRGDSAAYFCASSPSGSENTIYFGEGSWLTVV.

The chain is built from TRBV15 and TRBJ2-3, with no clear D. The CDR3 covers 15 residues. V gave up 8 bases and J gave up 4 bases, with 19 bases separating them. Looked up from germline, CDR1 is LNHNV and CDR2 is YYDKDF (reference sequence). Here the CDR3 reads CATRLGSFDSDTQYF. The CDR3 DNA follows: TGTGCCACCCGATTGGGCTCTTTTGATTCAGATACGCAGTATTTT. Full variable domain (remainder filled in from reference TRBV15 and TRBJ2-3): DAMVIQNPRYQVTQFGKPVTLSCSQTLNHNVMYWYQQKSSQAPKLLFHYYDKDFNNEADTPDNFQSRRPNTSFCFLDIRSPGLGDTAMYLCATRLGSFDSDTQYFGPGTRLTVL.

This clonotype occurred many times. DNA for the CDR3: TGTGCCAGCAGCCCTATGGGGACTGAAGCTTTCTTT. This codes for CASSPMGTEAFF. J is TRBJ1-1 and V is TRBV7-9, with D uncertain. V lost 5 bases and J 5 bases, leaving 9 bases between the germline ends. The CDR3 has 12 residues. Germline values: CDR1 SEHNR, CDR2 FQNEAQ (reference sequence).